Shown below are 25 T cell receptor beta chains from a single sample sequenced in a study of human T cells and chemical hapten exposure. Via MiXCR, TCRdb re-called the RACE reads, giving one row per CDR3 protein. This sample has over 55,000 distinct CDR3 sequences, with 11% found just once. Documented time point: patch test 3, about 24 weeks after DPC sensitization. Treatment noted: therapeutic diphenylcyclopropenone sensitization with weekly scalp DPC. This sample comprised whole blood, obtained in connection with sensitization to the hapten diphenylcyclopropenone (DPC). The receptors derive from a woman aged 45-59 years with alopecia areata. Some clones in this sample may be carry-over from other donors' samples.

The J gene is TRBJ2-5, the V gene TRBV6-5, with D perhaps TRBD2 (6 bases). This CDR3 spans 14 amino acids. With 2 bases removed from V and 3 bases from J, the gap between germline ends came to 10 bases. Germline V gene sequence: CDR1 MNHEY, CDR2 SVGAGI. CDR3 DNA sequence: TGTGCCAGCAGTTACCGGCGGGGAGAAGAGACCCAGTACTTC. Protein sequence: CASSYRRGEETQYF.

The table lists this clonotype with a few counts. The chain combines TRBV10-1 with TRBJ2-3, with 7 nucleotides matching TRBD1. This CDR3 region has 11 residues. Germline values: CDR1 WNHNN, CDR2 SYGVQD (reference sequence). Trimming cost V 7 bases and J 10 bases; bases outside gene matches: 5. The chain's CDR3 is CASTTGSPQYF. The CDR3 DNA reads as TGCGCCAGCACGACAGGGAGTCCGCAGTATTTT.

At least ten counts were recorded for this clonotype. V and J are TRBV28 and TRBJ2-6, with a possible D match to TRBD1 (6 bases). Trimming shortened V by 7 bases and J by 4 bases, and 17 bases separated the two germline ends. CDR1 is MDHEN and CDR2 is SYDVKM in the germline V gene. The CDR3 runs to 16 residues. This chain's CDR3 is CASTPGLGAGANVLTF. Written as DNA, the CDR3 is TGTGCCAGCACCCCGGGGTTGGGGGCGGGGGCCAACGTCCTGACTTTC.

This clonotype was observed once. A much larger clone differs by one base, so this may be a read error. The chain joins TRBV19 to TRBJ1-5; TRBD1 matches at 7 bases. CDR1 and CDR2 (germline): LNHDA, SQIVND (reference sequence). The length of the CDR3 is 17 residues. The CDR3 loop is CASSGEQGRRSNQPQLF. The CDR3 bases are TGTGCCAGTAGTGGAGAACAGGGGCGGAGGAGCAATCAGCCCCAGCTTTTT. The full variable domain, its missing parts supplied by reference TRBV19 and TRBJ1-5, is DGGITQSPKYLFRKEGQNVTLSCEQNLNHDAMYWYRQDPGQGLRLIYYSQIVNDFQKGDIAEGYSVSREKKESFPLTVTSAQKNPTAFYLCASSGEQGRRSNQPQLFGDGTRLSIL.

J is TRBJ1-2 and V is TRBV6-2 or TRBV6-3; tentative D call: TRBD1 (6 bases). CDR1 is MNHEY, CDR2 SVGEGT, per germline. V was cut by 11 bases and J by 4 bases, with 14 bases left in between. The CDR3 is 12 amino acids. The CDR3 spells CAGRDNFYGYTF. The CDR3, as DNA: TGTGCCGGCCGGGACAACTTCTATGGCTACACCTTC.

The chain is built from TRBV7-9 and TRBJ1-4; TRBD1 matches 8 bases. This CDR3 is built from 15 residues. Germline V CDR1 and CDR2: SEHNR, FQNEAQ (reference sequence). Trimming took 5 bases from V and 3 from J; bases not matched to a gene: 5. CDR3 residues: CASSRTGQANEKLFF. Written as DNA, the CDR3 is TGTGCCAGCAGCCGGACGGGACAGGCTAATGAAAAACTGTTTTTT.

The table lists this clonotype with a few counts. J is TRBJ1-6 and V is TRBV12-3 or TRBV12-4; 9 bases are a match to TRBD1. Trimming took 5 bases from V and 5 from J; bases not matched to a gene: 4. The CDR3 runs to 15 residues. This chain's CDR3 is CASSPGQGNNSPLHF. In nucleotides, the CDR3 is TGTGCCAGCAGTCCGGGACAGGGCAATAATTCACCCCTCCACTTT.

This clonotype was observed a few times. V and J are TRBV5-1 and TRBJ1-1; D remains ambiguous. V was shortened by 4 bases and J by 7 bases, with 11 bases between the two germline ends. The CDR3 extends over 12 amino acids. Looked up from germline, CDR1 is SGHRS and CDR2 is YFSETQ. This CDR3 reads CASSPGEGEAFF. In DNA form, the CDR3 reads TGCGCCAGCAGCCCGGGTGAGGGTGAAGCTTTCTTT.

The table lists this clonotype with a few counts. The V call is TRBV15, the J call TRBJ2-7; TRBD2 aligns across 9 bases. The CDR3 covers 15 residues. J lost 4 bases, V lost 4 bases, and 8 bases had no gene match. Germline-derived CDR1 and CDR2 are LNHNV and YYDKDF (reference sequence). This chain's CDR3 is CATSTPGTSRYEQYF. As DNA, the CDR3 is TGTGCCACCAGCACTCCTGGGACTAGCCGGTACGAGCAGTACTTC.

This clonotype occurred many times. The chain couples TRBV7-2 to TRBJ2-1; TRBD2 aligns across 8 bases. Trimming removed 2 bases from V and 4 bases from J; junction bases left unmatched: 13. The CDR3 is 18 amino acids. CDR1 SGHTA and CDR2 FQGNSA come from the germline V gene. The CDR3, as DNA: TGTGCCAGCAGCTTAAGGCCCCCAGCGGGGGCTCGGTACAATGAGCAGTTCTTC. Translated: CASSLRPPAGARYNEQFF.

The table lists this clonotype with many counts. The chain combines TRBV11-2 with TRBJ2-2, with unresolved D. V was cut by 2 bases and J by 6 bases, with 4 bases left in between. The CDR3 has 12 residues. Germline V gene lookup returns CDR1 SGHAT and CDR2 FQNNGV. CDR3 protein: CASSLSPGELFF. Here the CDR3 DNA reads TGTGCCAGCAGCTTATCACCCGGGGAGCTGTTTTTT.

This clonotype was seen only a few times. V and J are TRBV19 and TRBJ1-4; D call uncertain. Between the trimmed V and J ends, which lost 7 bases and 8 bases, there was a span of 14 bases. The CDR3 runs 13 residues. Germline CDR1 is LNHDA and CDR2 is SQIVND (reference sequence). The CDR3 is CASTSRKSEKLFF. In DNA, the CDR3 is TGTGCCAGTACTAGCCGCAAGTCCGAAAAACTGTTTTTT.

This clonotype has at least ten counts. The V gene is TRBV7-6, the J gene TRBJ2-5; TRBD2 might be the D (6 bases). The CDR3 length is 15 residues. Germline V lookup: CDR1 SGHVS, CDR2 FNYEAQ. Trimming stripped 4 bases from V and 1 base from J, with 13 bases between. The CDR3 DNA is TGTGCCAGCAGCTCGCGAAACGGGGGCCAAGAGACCCAGTACTTC. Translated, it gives CASSSRNGGQETQYF.

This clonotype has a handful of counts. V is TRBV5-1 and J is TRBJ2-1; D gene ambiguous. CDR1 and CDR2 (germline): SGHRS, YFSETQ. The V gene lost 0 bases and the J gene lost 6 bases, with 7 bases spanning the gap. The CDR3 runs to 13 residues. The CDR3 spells CASSLVAGNEQFF. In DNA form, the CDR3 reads TGCGCCAGCAGCTTGGTCGCTGGCAATGAGCAGTTCTTC.

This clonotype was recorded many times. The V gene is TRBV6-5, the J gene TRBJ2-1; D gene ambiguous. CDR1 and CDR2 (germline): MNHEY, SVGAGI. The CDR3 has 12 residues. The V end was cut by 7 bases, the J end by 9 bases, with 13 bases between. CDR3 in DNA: TGTGCCAGCACCCCCGACCGGCGTGAGCAGTTCTTC. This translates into CASTPDRREQFF.

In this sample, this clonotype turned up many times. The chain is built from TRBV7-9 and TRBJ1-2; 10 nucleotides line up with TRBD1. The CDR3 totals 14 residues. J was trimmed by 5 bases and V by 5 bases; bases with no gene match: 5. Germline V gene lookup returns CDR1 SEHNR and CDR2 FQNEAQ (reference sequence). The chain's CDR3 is CASSPGQGEYGYTF. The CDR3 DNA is TGTGCCAGCAGCCCCGGACAGGGGGAATATGGCTACACCTTC.

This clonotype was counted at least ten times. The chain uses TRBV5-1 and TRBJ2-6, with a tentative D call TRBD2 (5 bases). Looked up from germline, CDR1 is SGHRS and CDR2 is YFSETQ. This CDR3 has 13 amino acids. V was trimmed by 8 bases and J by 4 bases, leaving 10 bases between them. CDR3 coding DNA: TGCGCCAGTGAGGGATCCGGGGCCAACGTCCTGACTTTC. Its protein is CASEGSGANVLTF. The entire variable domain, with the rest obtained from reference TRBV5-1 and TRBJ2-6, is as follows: KAGVTQTPRYLIKTRGQQVTLSCSPISGHRSVSWYQQTPGQGLQFLFEYFSETQRNKGNFPGRFSGRQFSNSRSEMNVSTLELGDSALYLCASEGSGANVLTFGAGSRLTVL.

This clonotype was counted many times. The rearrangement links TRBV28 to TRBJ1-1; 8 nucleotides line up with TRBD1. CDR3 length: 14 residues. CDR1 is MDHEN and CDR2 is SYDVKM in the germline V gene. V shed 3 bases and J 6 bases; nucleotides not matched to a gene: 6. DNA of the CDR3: TGTGCCAGCAGTTTGACAGGGGTCGCGGCTGAAGCTTTCTTT. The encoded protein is CASSLTGVAAEAFF.

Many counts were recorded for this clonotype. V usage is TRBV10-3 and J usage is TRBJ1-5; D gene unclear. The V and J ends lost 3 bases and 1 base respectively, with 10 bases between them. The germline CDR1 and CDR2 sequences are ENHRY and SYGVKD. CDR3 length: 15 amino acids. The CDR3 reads CAISDGALSNQPQHF. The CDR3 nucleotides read TGTGCCATCAGTGATGGAGCACTGAGCAATCAGCCCCAGCATTTT.

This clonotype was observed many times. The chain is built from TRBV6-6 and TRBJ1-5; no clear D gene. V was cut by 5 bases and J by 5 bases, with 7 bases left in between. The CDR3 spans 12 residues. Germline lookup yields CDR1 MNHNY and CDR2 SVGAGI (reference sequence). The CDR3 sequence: CASSPRDQPQHF. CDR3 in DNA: TGTGCCAGCAGTCCCCGGGATCAGCCCCAGCATTTT.

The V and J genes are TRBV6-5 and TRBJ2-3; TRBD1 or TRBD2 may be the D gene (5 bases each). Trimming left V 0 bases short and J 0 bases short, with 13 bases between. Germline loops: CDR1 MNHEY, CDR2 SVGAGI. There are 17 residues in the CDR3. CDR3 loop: CASSYSTVGASTDTQYF. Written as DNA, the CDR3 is TGTGCCAGCAGTTACTCGACGGTCGGGGCTAGCACAGATACGCAGTATTTT.

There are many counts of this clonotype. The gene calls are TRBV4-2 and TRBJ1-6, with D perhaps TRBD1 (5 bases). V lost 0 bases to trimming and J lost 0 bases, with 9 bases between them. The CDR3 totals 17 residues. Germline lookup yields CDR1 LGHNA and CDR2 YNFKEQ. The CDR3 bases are TGTGCCAGCAGCCAAGAAGGGGAGAGCTCCTATAATTCACCCCTCCACTTT. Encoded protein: CASSQEGESSYNSPLHF.

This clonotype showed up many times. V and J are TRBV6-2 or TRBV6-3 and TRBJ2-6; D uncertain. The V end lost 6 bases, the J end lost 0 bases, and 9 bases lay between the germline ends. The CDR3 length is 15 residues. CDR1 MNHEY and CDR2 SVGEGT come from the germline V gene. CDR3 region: CASSPTISGANVLTF. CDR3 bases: TGTGCCAGCAGCCCTACGATCTCTGGGGCCAACGTCCTGACTTTC.

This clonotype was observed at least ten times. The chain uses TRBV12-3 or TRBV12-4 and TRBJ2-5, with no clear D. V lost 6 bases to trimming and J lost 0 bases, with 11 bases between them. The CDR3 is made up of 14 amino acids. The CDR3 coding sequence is TGTGCCAGCAGCCAACTCTGGTACCAAGAGACCCAGTACTTC. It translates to CASSQLWYQETQYF.

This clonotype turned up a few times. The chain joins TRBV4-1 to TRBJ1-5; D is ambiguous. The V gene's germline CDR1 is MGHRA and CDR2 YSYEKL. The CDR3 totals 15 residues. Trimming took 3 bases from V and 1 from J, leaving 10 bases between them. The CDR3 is CASSHLVGSNQPQHF. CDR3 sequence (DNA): TGCGCCAGCAGCCACCTGGTAGGAAGCAATCAGCCCCAGCATTTT.